The clone carrying this TCR beta chain was counted between two and nine times. No antigen is known for it. One entry per CDR3 protein, called by TCRdb with MiXCR from the reads. The sample lists some 940,000 distinct CDR3 sequences; roughly 30% were seen once. The germline gives CDR1 SEHNR, CDR2 FQNEAQ (reference sequence). Germline trimming cut 4 bases from V and 0 bases from J; bases unmatched to any gene: 9. The CDR3 is 16 residues long. The data derive from a study of T cell repertoires in cytomegalovirus infection. Study-level information: Used in the study were CMV epitopes, some recently identified and HLA-C-restricted, others well-studied and HLA-B-restricted. It can be stated that public TCR beta signatures indicated CMV infection as well as a matching HLA type.

General study points: The cumulative frequency of public TCR beta families distinguished individuals who carried CMV together with the relevant HLA. The ex vivo response was dominated by HLA-C-restricted CMV-specific TCR beta clonotypes.

The source material was cultured CD8+ T cells from PBMCs, sampled from culture after CMV antigen stimulation. V is TRBV7-9 and J is TRBJ2-7, with 7 bases that match TRBD1. The sequence was obtained from a human donor in good health (CMV status not recorded). Some clones in this sample may be carry-over from other donors' samples. CDR3 sequence reads: CASSSSPRDSSYEQYF. CDR3 DNA sequence: TGTGCCAGCAGCTCCTCCCCCCGGGACAGCTCCTACGAGCAGTACTTC.